This TCR beta chain appears in the sequencing data of a study of T cells in Graves' hyperthyroidism and ophthalmopathy. Study-wide findings and caveats: Before onset, by a median of about six months, the model predicted ophthalmopathy. Most expanded thyroid clonotypes above 0.001 also appeared in blood.

Amplified regions were TCR beta CDR3 sequences from RNA transcripts. The HTBI set primed first-round TCR CDR3 RT-PCR. One entry per CDR3 protein, called by TCRdb with MiXCR from the multiplex PCR reads. The sample records approximately 590,000 distinct CDR3 sequences, approximately 15% being singletons. In its sample, this clonotype was seen a few times. The target antigen is unknown. Uncontrolled infection, other autoimmune disease, pregnancy or lactation led to exclusion. The receptor comes from a woman aged 25-40 years with Graves' hyperthyroidism. The specimen sequenced was blood.

The CDR3 coding sequence is TGTGCCACCAGTGATGGCGGGTTTAAATGGGGCTCTGGGGCCAACGTCCTGACTTTC. Residues: CATSDGGFKWGSGANVLTF. The V and J genes are TRBV24-1 and TRBJ2-6; TRBD2 might be the D (5 bases). CDR3 size: 19 residues. From germline, CDR1 is KGHDR and CDR2 SFDVKD. Trimming took off 3 bases at V and 0 bases at J, with 17 bases between the two ends.